These T cell receptor beta chains were read from a single sample in a study of shared clonotypes between healthy human individuals. The assay was immunoSEQ multiplex PCR, and TCRdb's table has in-frame clones only and misses some. This table holds about 1.1 million clones, roughly 80% found once. The sequenced material came from memory CD4+ T cells from PBMCs. The origin of the receptors is a young man in good health. Some clones in this sample may be carry-over from other donors' samples. The CDR3 runs from the conserved cysteine through the conserved F or W. D genes are given only for firm matches. Size values are once, few and many counts, or a class for expanded clones, and some rows have none.

size,J,D,V,DNA,CDR3
-,TRBJ2-7,-,TRBV15,TGTGCCACCAGCAGCCTGGGTCGAGTCCCCGAGCAGTACTTC,CATSSLGRVPEQYF
-,TRBJ2-3,-,TRBV6-1,TGTGCCAGCAGTGGGAAACTAGTTCCCACCCCTCGGGGCACAGATACGCAGTATTTT,CASSGKLVPTPRGTDTQYF
-,TRBJ2-6,-,TRBV7-8,TGTGCCAGCAGTTCGCTATATGGGGCCAACGTCCTGACTTTC,CASSSLYGANVLTF
-,TRBJ1-4,-,TRBV5-8,TGTGCCAGCAGGGCGGATGCAACTAATGAAAAACTGTTTTTT,CASRADATNEKLFF
few,TRBJ1-1,-,TRBV29-1,TGCAGCGTCACCGGACAGACCACTGAAGCTTTCTTT,CSVTGQTTEAFF
-,TRBJ1-2,-,TRBV28,TGTGCCAGCAGTGAGCTTAACTATGGCTACACCTTC,CASSELNYGYTF
-,TRBJ2-3,-,TRBV29-1,TGCAGCGTCCCCGGCGTGGGGGGGGCCACCACAGATACGCAGTATTTT,CSVPGVGGATTDTQYF
few,TRBJ2-2,-,TRBV18,TGTGCCAGCTCACCGGACAGCTACACCGGGGAGCTGTTTTTT,CASSPDSYTGELFF
-,TRBJ2-4,-,TRBV18,TGTGCCAGCTCTACGGGGGTGGCCAAAAACATTCAGTACTTC,CASSTGVAKNIQYF
few,TRBJ1-2,-,TRBV29-1,TGCAGCGTTGAAGAACCTACCCTCTTC,CSVEEPTLF
-,TRBJ1-4,-,TRBV5-1,TGCGCCAGCAGCCTCGGGACACAGGCAACTAATGAAAAACTGTTTTTT,CASSLGTQATNEKLFF
few,TRBJ1-3,-,TRBV6-5,TGTGCCAGCAGCGAGGGACTCTCTGGAAACACCATATATTTT,CASSEGLSGNTIYF
-,TRBJ1-1,-,TRBV6-5,TGTGCCAGCCGTACAGTGCTCGCTGAAGCTTTCTTT,CASRTVLAEAFF
-,TRBJ2-2,-,TRBV4-3,TGCGCCAGCAGACGTTACAGGGACACCGGGGAGCTGTTTTTT,CASRRYRDTGELFF
-,TRBJ2-7,-,TRBV28,TGTGCCAGCACCTCCATCTACGAGCAGTACTTC,CASTSIYEQYF
-,TRBJ2-1,TRBD2,TRBV2,TGTGCCAGCAGAGCTAGCGGGAGGTCAACCATTAATGAGCAGTTCTTC,CASRASGRSTINEQFF
-,TRBJ2-5,-,TRBV28,TGTGCCAGCAGTTTTCCAAGGGTGGAAGAGACCCAGTACTTC,CASSFPRVEETQYF
-,TRBJ2-3,-,TRBV15,TGTGCCACCGGGGCGGGGACGGCAGATACGCAGTATTTT,CATGAGTADTQYF
-,TRBJ2-7,TRBD1,TRBV6-5,TGTGCCAGCTCCCAGGGGGCAGGCCTGACACAGTACTTC,CASSQGAGLTQYF
-,TRBJ1-1,-,TRBV7-3,TGTGCCAGCAGCTTAACGGACAGTAACACTGAAGCTTTCTTT,CASSLTDSNTEAFF
-,TRBJ1-5,-,TRBV2,TGTGCCAGCGGCCTGAGCAGGGACCAGCCCCAGCATTTT,CASGLSRDQPQHF
-,TRBJ2-2,-,TRBV4-1,TGCGCCAGCAGCCAAGTAATCCGGGCGAACACCGGGGAGCTGTTTTTT,CASSQVIRANTGELFF
-,TRBJ2-7,TRBD1,TRBV19,TGTGCCAGTAGTTCGACAGGGGACGAGCAGTACTTC,CASSSTGDEQYF
once,TRBJ1-1,-,TRBV7-2,TGTGCCAGCAGCCCGTTAGGTACTGAAGCTTTCTTT,CASSPLGTEAFF
-,TRBJ1-2,TRBD1,TRBV28,TGTGCCAGCAGTCCACTAGGACAGGGGAACTATGGCTACACCTTC,CASSPLGQGNYGYTF
once,TRBJ1-1,-,TRBV5-4,TGTGCCAGCAGCTTGGGAATAGAGAAGACTGAAGCTTTCTTT,CASSLGIEKTEAFF
-,TRBJ1-3,-,TRBV5-1,TGCGCCAGCAGCACACAGGATGGAAACACCATATATTTT,CASSTQDGNTIYF
few,TRBJ2-7,-,TRBV30,TGTGCCTGTATCCGGGACTCCACCTCCTACGAGCAGTACTTC,CACIRDSTSYEQYF
many,TRBJ2-3,-,TRBV10-3,TGTGCCATCAGCGACTCCCGCCGCACAGATACGCAGTATTTT,CAISDSRRTDTQYF
-,TRBJ1-3,-,TRBV19,TGTGCCAGTAGAGGGTCGGGGAAGGGCTATGGGAACACCATATATTTT,CASRGSGKGYGNTIYF
-,TRBJ2-7,-,TRBV6-1,TGTGCCAGCAGACCCAGCGCGGTTGCCTACGAGCAGTACTTC,CASRPSAVAYEQYF
once,TRBJ2-7,TRBD2,TRBV11-3,TGTGCCAGCAGCTTAGGGGGCGGGAGCGACGAGCAGTACTTC,CASSLGGGSDEQYF
-,TRBJ2-5,TRBD2,TRBV10-2,TGCGGCCCTTGGGGGGGCCAAGAGACCCAGTACTTC,CGPWGGQETQYF
-,TRBJ2-3,-,TRBV10-3,TGTGCCATCAGTGAGAATCTTGTGGGTGCCACAGATACGCAGTATTTT,CAISENLVGATDTQYF
-,TRBJ1-1,TRBD1,TRBV6-1,TGTGCCAGCCGGACAGGGTGGGCTGAAGCTTTCTTT,CASRTGWAEAFF
-,TRBJ1-2,-,TRBV28,TGTGCCAGCAGTCCCCAGGGTTCTAACTATGGCTACACCTTC,CASSPQGSNYGYTF
-,TRBJ1-3,-,TRBV5-1,TGCGCCAGCAGCTTGGCCGGGACAATGCGAGGAAACACCATATATTTT,CASSLAGTMRGNTIYF
-,TRBJ2-3,TRBD2,TRBV7-3,TGTGCCAGCAGACTTGGACTAGCGGGAGGCACAGATACGCAGTATTTT,CASRLGLAGGTDTQYF
-,TRBJ2-7,-,TRBV15,TGTGCCACCAGCAGTGACGGGCAAGAGTACTTC,CATSSDGQEYF
-,TRBJ1-1,-,TRBV28,TGTGCCAGCAGTTTTCGTAAGGGATGGGTCGTGGGCACTGAAGCTTTCTTT,CASSFRKGWVVGTEAFF
-,TRBJ1-4,-,TRBV18,TGTGCCAGCTCACCAGTACAGACGACTAATGAAAAACTGTTTTTT,CASSPVQTTNEKLFF
-,TRBJ2-1,TRBD1,TRBV11-3,TGTGCCAGCAGCTTAGGGGGACAGGGATTCTACAATGAGCAGTTCTTC,CASSLGGQGFYNEQFF
-,TRBJ1-1,-,TRBV18,TGTGCCAGCTCACCAATTCCGGGCAGGAACACTGAAGCTTTCTTT,CASSPIPGRNTEAFF
few,TRBJ2-2,-,TRBV15,TGTGCCACCAGCAGACAAAACACCGGGGAGCTGTTTTTT,CATSRQNTGELFF
-,TRBJ2-7,-,TRBV28,TGTGCCAGCACCCCGGCGGGGACCTACGAGCAGTACTTC,CASTPAGTYEQYF
-,TRBJ2-5,TRBD2,TRBV9,TGTGCCAGCAGCTACACTAGCGGGCAAGGTGGTATTGAGACCCAGTACTTC,CASSYTSGQGGIETQYF
-,TRBJ2-5,-,TRBV11-1,TGTGCCAGCAGCCAAGGGCAGACCTTCCAAGAGACCCAGTACTTC,CASSQGQTFQETQYF
-,TRBJ1-1,-,TRBV7-9,TGTGCCAGCAGGTCCGGAGGTGAAGCTTTCTTT,CASRSGGEAFF
few,TRBJ2-5,TRBD2,TRBV19,TGTGCCAGTAGTACGGGAGCGGGAGTGAGGGAGACCCAGTACTTC,CASSTGAGVRETQYF
-,TRBJ2-7,-,TRBV5-1,TGCGCCAGCAGCTACGGGGACCTTCGCTACGAGCAGTACTTC,CASSYGDLRYEQYF
-,TRBJ2-1,TRBD2,TRBV5-6,TGTGCCAGCAGCTTCCGGGACTACATCTACAATGAGCAGTTCTTC,CASSFRDYIYNEQFF
-,TRBJ2-3,-,TRBV5-4,TGTGCCAGCAGCTTGTCCTCTGGAGCCTCTAGCACAGATACGCAGTATTTT,CASSLSSGASSTDTQYF
-,TRBJ1-4,-,TRBV28,TGTGCCAGCAGCTCACTCCAGGGTTCCACTAATGAAAAACTGTTTTTT,CASSSLQGSTNEKLFF
-,TRBJ2-3,-,TRBV5-1,TGCGCCAGCAGCTTGGCCGTGGGGCGGGGTAGCACAGATACGCAGTATTTT,CASSLAVGRGSTDTQYF